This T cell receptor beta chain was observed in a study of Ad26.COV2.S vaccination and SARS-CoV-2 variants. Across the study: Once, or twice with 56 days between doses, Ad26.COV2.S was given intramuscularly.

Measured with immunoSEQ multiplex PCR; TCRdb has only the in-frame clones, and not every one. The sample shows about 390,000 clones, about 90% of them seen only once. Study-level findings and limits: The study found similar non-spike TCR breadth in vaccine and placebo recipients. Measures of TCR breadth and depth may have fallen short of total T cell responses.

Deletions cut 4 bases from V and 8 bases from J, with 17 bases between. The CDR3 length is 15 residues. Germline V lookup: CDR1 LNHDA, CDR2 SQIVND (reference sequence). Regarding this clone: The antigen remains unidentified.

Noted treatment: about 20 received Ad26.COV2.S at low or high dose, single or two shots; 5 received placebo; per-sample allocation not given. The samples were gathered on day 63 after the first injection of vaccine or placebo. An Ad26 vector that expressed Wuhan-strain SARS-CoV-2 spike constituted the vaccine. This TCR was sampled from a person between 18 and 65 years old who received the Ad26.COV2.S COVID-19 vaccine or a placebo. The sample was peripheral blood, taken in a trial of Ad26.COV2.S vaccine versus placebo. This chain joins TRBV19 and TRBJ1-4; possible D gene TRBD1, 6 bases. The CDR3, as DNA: TGTGCCAGTAGTAAGCGACAGGACCTCTACGAAAAACTGTTTTTT. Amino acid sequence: CASSKRQDLYEKLFF.